The 28 T cell receptor beta chains below all came from one sample that was sequenced in a study of beta chain features in type 1 diabetes. Every bit of the isolated RNA underwent reverse transcription, so sequencing read expressed TCRB transcripts. The protocol was immunoSEQ multiplex PCR, while the TCRdb copy is restricted to in-frame clones and leaves out a portion. The sample holds around 400,000 clones, around 15% seen once. Sample: naive CD4+ T cells from blood. The receptors derive from a woman under 30 in good health.

This clone was seen only a few times. The V call is TRBV4-2, the J call TRBJ2-3; TRBD2 matches at 8 bases. Trimming cost V 0 bases and J 0 bases; bases outside gene matches: 5. The CDR3 length is 17 residues. Germline-derived CDR1 and CDR2 are LGHNA and YNFKEQ. CDR3 protein: CASSQDAPSGSTDTQYF. CDR3 nucleotides: TGTGCCAGCAGCCAAGATGCGCCTAGCGGGAGCACAGATACGCAGTATTTT.

This clone was recorded a few times. The same CDR3 also results from other DNA sequences found in this sample. This chain connects TRBV19 to TRBJ2-7, with D maybe TRBD1 (6 bases). V was clipped by 6 bases and J by 2 bases, with 8 bases between them. In germline, CDR1 is LNHDA, CDR2 SQIVND (reference sequence). The CDR3 contains 12 residues. CDR3 sequence reads: CASRDRAYEQYF. CDR3 sequence (DNA): TGTGCCAGTAGGGACAGAGCCTACGAGCAGTACTTC.

CDR3 residues: CASSQVVRERMYNEQFF. CDR3 sequence (DNA): TGCGCCAGCAGCCAAGTGGTCCGGGAGCGAATGTACAATGAGCAGTTCTTC. The chain combines TRBV4-1 with TRBJ2-1, with D possibly matching TRBD2 (6 bases). The CDR3 is made up of 17 amino acids. In germline, CDR1 is MGHRA, CDR2 YSYEKL. Trimming left V 1 base short and J 4 bases short, with 17 bases between.

The chain has TRBV29-1 and TRBJ1-2, with TRBD1 identical over 12 bases. The V and J ends lost 6 bases and 4 bases, in that order; junction bases with no gene match: 6. This CDR3 contains 14 residues. Germline V gene lookup returns CDR1 SQVTM and CDR2 ANQGSEA. The CDR3 reads CSVPGTGGAYGYTF. The CDR3 DNA follows: TGCAGCGTGCCCGGGACAGGGGGCGCCTATGGCTACACCTTC.

The table lists this clone with a few counts. The gene calls are TRBV28 and TRBJ2-1, with TRBD2 matching over 10 bases. The V segment lost 5 bases and the J segment 7 bases; nucleotides outside the gene matches: 11. Germline V lookup: CDR1 MDHEN, CDR2 SYDVKM. There are 16 residues in the CDR3. Here the CDR3 reads CASSQPSSGSANEQFF. The CDR3 nucleotides read TGTGCCAGCAGTCAACCCTCTAGCGGGAGTGCAAATGAGCAGTTCTTC.

This rearrangement joins TRBV7-3 to TRBJ2-7; TRBD2 might be the D (6 bases). This CDR3 has 14 residues. CDR1 SGHTA and CDR2 FQGTGA come from the germline V gene. The V end was cut by 5 bases, the J end by 4 bases, with 15 bases between. The CDR3 loop is CASSPSGSVYEQYF. CDR3 DNA sequence: TGTGCCAGCAGCCCGTCCGGGAGTGTTTACGAGCAGTACTTC.

This clone showed up just a few times. J is TRBJ2-3 and V is TRBV28, with TRBD1 identical over 7 bases. The CDR3 loop spans 14 amino acids. Germline lookup yields CDR1 MDHEN and CDR2 SYDVKM. V shed 5 bases, J shed 4 bases, and the junction held 6 bases outside the gene matches. This CDR3 reads CASSPGQVPDTQYF. The CDR3 DNA reads as TGTGCCAGCAGTCCTGGACAGGTCCCAGATACGCAGTATTTT. Complete variable domain (other parts from reference TRBV28 and TRBJ2-3): DVKVTQSSRYLVKRTGEKVFLECVQDMDHENMFWYRQDPGLGLRLIYFSYDVKMKEKGDIPEGYSVSREKKERFSLILESASTNQTSMYLCASSPGQVPDTQYFGPGTRLTVL.

The chain couples TRBV5-4 to TRBJ1-1; D gene uncertain. Per the germline V gene, CDR1 is SGHNT and CDR2 is YYREEE (reference sequence). Trimming took 0 bases from V and 1 from J, leaving 7 bases between them. The CDR3 runs to 14 residues. The CDR3 DNA reads TGTGCCAGCAGCTTGGGGGCCGGGAACACTGAAGCTTTCTTT. Protein product: CASSLGAGNTEAFF.

A few counts support this clone. The rearrangement links TRBV28 to TRBJ1-1; 9 nucleotides line up with TRBD1. Germline CDR1 reads MDHEN; CDR2 reads SYDVKM. This CDR3 has 15 residues. The V gene end was trimmed by 6 bases and the J gene end by 6 bases; junction bases not matched to a gene: 11. CDR3 sequence reads: CASRSGTGSYPEAFF. The CDR3 bases are TGTGCCAGCAGATCCGGGACAGGGTCTTACCCTGAAGCTTTCTTT.

This clone was found a few times. The chain recombines TRBV9 with TRBJ1-2, with D possibly TRBD1 on 6 matching bases. Trimming left V 4 bases short and J 8 bases short, with 12 bases between. CDR1 is SGDLS and CDR2 is YYNGEE in the germline V gene. The CDR3 consists of 12 residues. The CDR3 sequence is CASSSDRRGYTF. CDR3 sequence (DNA): TGTGCCAGCAGCTCGGACAGACGGGGCTACACCTTC.

This clone has only a few counts. The chain combines TRBV5-6 with TRBJ1-2, with 7 bases fitting TRBD1. Germline values: CDR1 SGHDT, CDR2 YYEEEE. CDR3 size: 14 residues. The junction had 6 bases not matched to a gene; V was cut back by 3 bases and J by 4 bases. CDR3 loop: CASSSDRRAYGYTF. DNA for the CDR3: TGTGCCAGCAGCTCGGACAGGAGAGCCTATGGCTACACCTTC.

This clone was detected a few times. The chain joins TRBV18 to TRBJ1-2; 9 nucleotides line up with TRBD1. The germline V gene has CDR1 KGHSH and CDR2 LQKENI. Trimming took 6 bases from V and 0 from J; bases not matched to a gene: 5. The CDR3 is 15 residues long. The CDR3, as DNA: TGTGCCAGCTCCCAGGGACAGGGCACTAACTATGGCTACACCTTC. As protein: CASSQGQGTNYGYTF.

This clone was seen a handful of times. The rearrangement links TRBV27 to TRBJ1-5, with 8 bases matching TRBD1. The CDR3 spans 14 residues. J was trimmed by 6 bases and V by 4 bases; bases with no gene match: 5. From germline, CDR1 is MNHEY and CDR2 SMNVEV (reference sequence). Written as DNA, the CDR3 is TGTGCCAGCAGTTCAAGGACAGGGACTCAGCCCCAGCATTTT. This codes for CASSSRTGTQPQHF.

This clone was seen more than once but under ten times. This chain joins TRBV7-2 and TRBJ2-7; D call uncertain. This CDR3 spans 13 amino acids. Germline CDR1 SGHTA, CDR2 FQGNSA. The germline V and J ends were trimmed by 5 bases and 5 bases, with 13 bases remaining between them. The CDR3 region has the DNA TGTGCCAGCAGCCCCGAGCCCTTCAACGAGCAGTACTTC. Translation: CASSPEPFNEQYF.

Regarding this clone: One end of the junction varies from germline; a read error may be responsible. The rearrangement links TRBV19 to TRBJ1-2; TRBD1 aligns across 11 bases. Germline V gives CDR1 LNHDA, CDR2 SQIVND (reference sequence). The CDR3 covers 14 residues. CDR3 sequence: CATSTKTGTGGSRF. The CDR3 region has the DNA TGTGCCACTTCAACCAAGACCGGGACAGGGGGAAGTCGCTTC. Combining the CDR3 with reference TRBV19 and TRBJ1-2 gives the whole variable domain DGGITQSPKYLFRKEGQNVTLSCEQNLNHDAMYWYRQDPGQGLRLIYYSQIVNDFQKGDIAEGYSVSREKKESFPLTVTSAQKNPTAFYLCATSTKTGTGGSRFGSGTRLTVV.

This clone was seen only a few times. Germline is not matched at one junction end, which may reflect a read error. CDR3 sequence (DNA): TGTGCTAGCAGCGCGGGACAGGGATTAGCCTACAATGAGCAGTTCTTC. This codes for CASSAGQGLAYNEQFF. This sequence joins TRBV7-7 and TRBJ2-1; 9 bases match TRBD1. Germline V gives CDR1 SSHAT, CDR2 FNYEAQ (reference sequence). The CDR3 is made up of 16 amino acids.

This clone was seen a handful of times. The chain employs TRBV30 and TRBJ1-5, with unresolved D. In germline, CDR1 is GTSNPN, CDR2 SVGIG (reference sequence). This CDR3 has 15 residues. Trimming removed 5 bases from V and 0 bases from J, with 14 bases in between. The CDR3 bases are TGTGCCTGGGGCGGCGTTTCGGGTAGCAATCAGCCCCAGCATTTT. Encoded protein: CAWGGVSGSNQPQHF. Complete variable domain (other parts from reference TRBV30 and TRBJ1-5): SQTIHQWPATLVQPVGSPLSLECTVEGTSNPNLYWYRQAAGRGLQLLFYSVGIGQISSEVPQNLSASRPQDRQFILSSKKLLLSDSGFYLCAWGGVSGSNQPQHFGDGTRLSIL.

About this clone itself: Other nucleotide sequences in the sample specify the same CDR3. The chain is built from TRBV29-1 and TRBJ2-7; the match to TRBD2 covers 13 bases. The length of the CDR3 is 14 residues. J gave up 3 bases and V 4 bases, and 3 bases lay outside the gene matches. Germline V CDR1 and CDR2: SQVTM, ANQGSEA. DNA of the CDR3: TGCAGCGTTGCGGGACTAGCGGGACTCTACGAGCAGTACTTC. Amino acids: CSVAGLAGLYEQYF.

This chain uses TRBV11-2 with TRBJ2-2; the D gene is possibly TRBD2 (6 bases). V was pared by 4 bases and J by 9 bases, with 12 bases between. CDR3 length: 13 amino acids. CDR1 is SGHAT, CDR2 FQNNGV, per germline. The CDR3 loop is CASSWTTSRELFF. In DNA, the CDR3 is TGTGCCAGCAGCTGGACTACTTCCCGGGAGCTGTTTTTT.

This sequence joins TRBV14 and TRBJ2-3; 8 bases fit TRBD2. V shed 1 base and J 4 bases; nucleotides not matched to a gene: 13. This CDR3 spans 18 amino acids. CDR1 and CDR2 (germline): SGHDN, FVKESK. The CDR3: CASSQAPGTRSGSDTQYF. The CDR3 coding sequence is TGTGCCAGCAGCCAAGCACCAGGGACTAGGTCGGGTTCAGATACGCAGTATTTT.

This sequence joins TRBV10-3 and TRBJ2-7, with 10 bases that match TRBD2. The germline CDR1 and CDR2 sequences are ENHRY and SYGVKD. The CDR3 spans 15 residues. V lost 5 bases and J lost 2; bases outside the gene matches: 6. The CDR3 region is CAISSGTSVTYEQYF. CDR3 DNA sequence: TGTGCCATCAGTAGCGGGACTAGCGTTACCTACGAGCAGTACTTC.

The chain has TRBV11-1 and TRBJ2-1; 10 bases line up with TRBD2. V lost 5 bases, J lost 7 bases, and 5 bases stayed unmatched. CDR3 size: 14 residues. Germline V lookup: CDR1 SGHAT, CDR2 FQDESV (reference sequence). CDR3 region: CASSPRLAGNEQFF. The CDR3 bases are TGTGCCAGCAGCCCCCGACTAGCGGGTAATGAGCAGTTCTTC.

This clone has just a few counts. The chain carries TRBV4-1 and TRBJ2-1; the match to TRBD1 covers 7 bases. Trimming removed 3 bases from V and 7 bases from J; junction bases left unmatched: 3. This CDR3 contains 13 residues. CDR1 and CDR2 (germline): MGHRA, YSYEKL. The CDR3 is CASSQRQGNEQFF. CDR3 nucleotide sequence: TGCGCCAGCAGCCAGAGACAGGGAAATGAGCAGTTCTTC.

This clone was detected a few times. The CDR3: CASSQGASGGGTNEQFF. As DNA, the CDR3 is TGCGCCAGCAGCCAAGGGGCTAGCGGGGGGGGGACGAATGAGCAGTTCTTC. The J gene is TRBJ2-1, the V gene TRBV4-3; 12 nucleotides line up with TRBD2. The junction had 8 bases not matched to a gene; V was cut back by 1 base and J by 7 bases. The CDR3 has 17 residues. The germline CDR1 and CDR2 sequences are LGHNA and YSLEER.

This clone came up a few times. The chain links TRBV2 to TRBJ1-1, with D maybe TRBD1 (6 bases). V was pared by 2 bases and J by 8 bases, with 6 bases between. The germline V gene encodes CDR1 SNHLY and CDR2 FYNNEI. The CDR3 is 11 residues long. CDR3 in amino acids: CASSERGEAFF. The DNA for the CDR3 is TGTGCCAGCAGTGAAAGGGGGGAAGCTTTCTTT.

Notes on this clone: This CDR3 is also generated by other DNA sequences in the sample. This chain uses TRBV30 with TRBJ1-1; TRBD1 might be the D (5 bases). The V gene lost 0 bases and the J gene lost 5 bases, with 10 bases spanning the gap. Germline values: CDR1 GTSNPN, CDR2 SVGIG (reference sequence). The CDR3 is made up of 13 amino acids. CDR3 DNA: TGTGCCTGGAGTGTATTGGGGCAGACTGAAGCTTTCTTT. It yields the protein CAWSVLGQTEAFF.

This clone came up a few times. The DNA of the CDR3 is TGCGCCAGCAGCCCGGACAGCCAGCAAGAGACCCAGTACTTC. Translation: CASSPDSQQETQYF. The chain employs TRBV5-1 and TRBJ2-5; D is possibly TRBD1 (6 bases). The V gene lost 4 bases and the J gene lost 2 bases, with 12 bases spanning the gap. Germline CDR1 SGHRS, CDR2 YFSETQ. The CDR3 has 14 residues.

In this sample, this clone turned up a few times. The V and J genes are TRBV14 and TRBJ2-3, with no clear D. The V gene lost 0 bases and the J gene lost 2 bases, with 12 bases spanning the gap. The CDR3 length is 16 residues. Germline V gives CDR1 SGHDN, CDR2 FVKESK. The CDR3 coding sequence is TGTGCCAGCAGCCAAGATGAGGTCGGCCTCACAGATACGCAGTATTTT. It translates to CASSQDEVGLTDTQYF.